This TCR beta chain stems from a study of T-cell reconstitution after alpha-beta-depleted transplantation in children. Unique molecular identifiers were used to barcode this TCRbeta library. TCRdb itself ran the PCR reads through MiXCR, one entry per CDR3 protein. The table shows around 680,000 distinct CDR3 sequences, with roughly 17% occurring only once. Germline V gene lookup returns CDR1 SGHRS and CDR2 YFSETQ. The CDR3 sequence is 12 residues long. Deletions cut 7 bases from V and 7 bases from J, with 14 bases between. This clonotype showed up just a few times. The specimen comprised PBMCs from the stem cell graft donor, sampled from the stem cell graft. The genes are TRBV5-1 and TRBJ1-2; tentatively, D is TRBD1 (6 bases). The origin of this receptor is a human donor who donated a stem cell graft to a child with acute myeloid leukemia. CDR3 protein: CASPQGESGYTF. As DNA, the CDR3 is TGCGCCAGCCCACAGGGAGAAAGTGGCTACACCTTC. Based on the CDR3 plus reference TRBV5-1 and TRBJ1-2, the full variable domain is KAGVTQTPRYLIKTRGQQVTLSCSPISGHRSVSWYQQTPGQGLQFLFEYFSETQRNKGNFPGRFSGRQFSNSRSEMNVSTLELGDSALYLCASPQGESGYTFGSGTRLTVV.